The rows below give T cell receptor beta chains drawn from one sample of a study of cytomegalovirus exposure and HLA in healthy donors. Clones were read by immunoSEQ multiplex PCR, and TCRdb kept only the in-frame ones, dropping some. The table lists 210,000 or so clones, almost 80% of them singletons, with around 2% in the top ten. Source material: PBMCs. All receptors come from a man younger than 35 in good health and CMV-seronegative. Each CDR3 is given with its conserved first and last residue. The order of the fields is V gene, J gene, CDR3 length, D gene, clone size, CDR3 DNA, CDR3 protein. D genes are given only for firm matches. Some rows have no size entry. The others give once, few or many, or a class for an expanded clone.

TRBV4-3	TRBJ2-6	17	.	.	TGCGCCAGCAGCCAAGAGACGGGAACCTCTGGGGCCAACGTCCTGACTTTC	CASSQETGTSGANVLTF
TRBV27	TRBJ2-7	14	TRBD1	.	TGTGCCAGCAGTTCCCGACAGGGGGCCTACGAGCAGTACTTC	CASSSRQGAYEQYF
TRBV6-5	TRBJ2-1	15	.	.	TGTGCCAGCGGTGTATCAGGTGGAGCGGACAATGAGCAGTTCTTC	CASGVSGGADNEQFF
TRBV19	TRBJ1-2	14	.	.	TGTGCCAGTAGTAGTTGGGCAGCTAACTATGGCTACACCTTC	CASSSWAANYGYTF
TRBV29-1	TRBJ2-1	14	TRBD2	.	TGCAGCGTTGATCTAGCGGGGGGATACAATGAGCAGTTCTTC	CSVDLAGGYNEQFF
TRBV7-9	TRBJ2-7	15	.	.	TGTGCCAGCAGCTGGGCGGGGTTCGACCCCTACGAGCAGTACTTC	CASSWAGFDPYEQYF
TRBV29-1	TRBJ2-5	13	TRBD2	.	TGCAGCACTCTAGCGGGAGGAGGGGAGACCCAGTACTTC	CSTLAGGGETQYF
TRBV6-1	TRBJ2-5	13	TRBD1	few	TGTGCCAGCAGTGAGACAGGGTATGAGACCCAGTACTTC	CASSETGYETQYF
TRBV9	TRBJ2-1	12	.	.	TGTGCCAGCAGCGATCCGAGGAATGAGCAGTTCTTC	CASSDPRNEQFF
TRBV13	TRBJ1-4	16	TRBD1	.	TGTGCCAGCAGCTTAGGACAGGGGGCCGGTAATGAAAAACTGTTTTTT	CASSLGQGAGNEKLFF
TRBV15	TRBJ2-7	14	.	few	TGTGCCACCAGCTTCGAACTCGCGGACACGAGGCAGTACTTC	CATSFELADTRQYF